This TCR beta chain appears in the sequencing data of a study of T-cell memory formation after mild COVID-19. Study in general: Clusters were largely donor specific.

This clonotype showed up just a few times. No antigen is known for it. Study results and caveats: CM and EM subsets held most contracting CD4+ clones; EMRA held CD8+ ones.

5'RACE, which relied on constant-segment primers, yielded TCR alpha and TCR beta cDNA libraries carrying sample barcodes and UMIs. MiXCR was run by TCRdb on the 5' RACE reads, yielding one entry per CDR3 protein. The data show around 220,000 distinct CDR3 sequences, about 17% seen once. V dropped 2 bases and J dropped 0 bases, with 2 bases sitting between them. The CDR3 contains 13 residues. Germline CDR1 reads SGDLS; CDR2 reads YYNGEE. This chain joins TRBV9 and TRBJ1-4, with D hard to call. Sequenced: PBMCs or a T cell subset sorted from them (not recorded which). The receptor was isolated from a man aged 18 to 30 who had mild COVID-19 (a few samples of this study predate the infection). Cell type and time point are not known. The CDR3 is CASSVATNEKLFF. The CDR3 coding sequence is TGTGCCAGCAGCGTTGCAACTAATGAAAAACTGTTTTTT. The whole variable domain, remainder taken from reference TRBV9 and TRBJ1-4, is DSGVTQTPKHLITATGQRVTLRCSPRSGDLSVYWYQQSLDQGLQFLIQYYNGEERAKGNILERFSAQQFPDLHSELNLSSLELGDSALYFCASSVATNEKLFFGSGTQLSVL.